This T cell receptor (beta chain) was sequenced for a study of T-cell reconstitution after alpha-beta-depleted transplantation in children. Unique molecular identifiers were incorporated during preparation of the TCRbeta library. TCRdb used MiXCR to reprocess the PCR reads, holding one entry per CDR3 protein. The table includes 200,000 to 300,000 distinct CDR3 sequences, 12% detected once. This clonotype was seen many times. This CDR3 region has 15 residues. V lost 5 bases and J 5 bases, leaving 15 bases between the germline ends. This specimen consisted of PBMCs from the stem cell graft donor, obtained from the stem cell graft. The origin of this receptor is a human donor who donated a stem cell graft to a child with acute lymphoblastic leukemia. This rearrangement joins TRBV12-3 or TRBV12-4 to TRBJ1-4, with D perhaps TRBD1 (6 bases). This chain's CDR3 is CASSRGAGLNEKLFF. CDR3 nucleotide sequence: TGTGCCAGCAGTCGGGGGGCAGGGTTGAATGAAAAACTGTTTTTT.